Below, 32 T cell receptor beta chains from the same sample are listed, as sequenced in a study of CD8 T cells in ankylosing spondylitis. Study results and caveats: Characteristic, it appeared, of ankylosing spondylitis blood was a TCR beta motif of eight highly homologous variants.

Via MiXCR, TCRdb re-called the 5' RACE reads, giving one row per CDR3 protein. The data contain more than 250,000 distinct CDR3 sequences, 8% of them singletons. No antigen has been identified for these receptors. The sequenced sample consisted of blood, either unsorted or a sorted T cell fraction (not recorded which). These receptors were collected from a male donor with ankylosing spondylitis.

This clonotype has only a few counts. The V call is TRBV20-1, the J call TRBJ2-5, with TRBD2 matching over 10 bases. CDR3 length equals 16 residues. The trim removed 5 bases at V and 1 base at J, leaving 10 bases unmatched. Per the germline V gene, CDR1 is DFQATT and CDR2 is SNEGSKA (reference sequence). For the CDR3, the DNA is TGCAGTGCTGGATCCGGACTAGCGGTCTTCCAAGAGACCCAGTACTTC. Translating gives CSAGSGLAVFQETQYF.

This clonotype has only a few counts. The rearrangement uses TRBV12-3 or TRBV12-4 and TRBJ2-7; 8 nucleotides match TRBD2. V lost 5 bases, J lost 0 bases, and 6 bases stayed unmatched. The CDR3 has 15 residues. The chain's CDR3 is CASSQSGSGSYEQYF. CDR3 bases: TGTGCCAGCAGTCAGAGCGGGAGTGGCTCCTACGAGCAGTACTTC.

The chain links TRBV7-9 to TRBJ1-1; perhaps TRBD1 as D (6 bases). Trimming took 0 bases from V and 3 from J, leaving 11 bases between them. This CDR3 contains 15 residues. CDR1 is SEHNR, CDR2 FQNEAQ, per germline (reference sequence). This CDR3 reads CASSLAPGGHTEAFF. CDR3 nucleotides: TGTGCCAGCAGCTTAGCGCCGGGGGGCCACACTGAAGCTTTCTTT. The full variable domain, in which reference TRBV7-9 and TRBJ1-1 provide the parts outside the CDR3, is DTGVSQNPRHKITKRGQNVTFRCDPISEHNRLYWYRQTLGQGPEFLTYFQNEAQLEKSRLLSDRFSAERPKGSFSTLEIQRTEQGDSAMYLCASSLAPGGHTEAFFGQGTRLTVV.

This clonotype was seen many times. The V and J genes are TRBV20-1 and TRBJ2-7, with 8 bases aligning to TRBD2. The CDR3 consists of 14 residues. Germline CDR1 and CDR2: DFQATT and SNEGSKA (reference sequence). Trimming removed 3 bases from V and 4 bases from J; junction bases left unmatched: 8. CDR3 sequence reads: CSARTSEAGYEQYF. CDR3 in DNA: TGCAGTGCTAGGACTAGCGAGGCCGGGTACGAGCAGTACTTC.

This clonotype appeared a few times. The chain is built from TRBV20-1 and TRBJ2-2, with 7 positions matching TRBD2. The germline V gene has CDR1 DFQATT and CDR2 SNEGSKA (reference sequence). CDR3 length: 15 amino acids. The J segment lost 3 bases and the V segment lost 6 bases, leaving 10 bases of the junction unmatched. The DNA for the CDR3 is TGCAGTGCCCCAGTAGTAGGGAGGGACACCGGGGAGCTGTTTTTT. Protein sequence: CSAPVVGRDTGELFF.

This rearrangement joins TRBV18 to TRBJ2-3, with D uncertain. CDR3 size: 12 residues. The ends were cut back, 3 bases at V and 5 bases at J, with 6 bases in the middle. Germline lookup yields CDR1 KGHSH and CDR2 LQKENI. CDR3 DNA: TGTGCCAGCTCACCGCTAGAAGATACGCAGTATTTT. Encoded protein: CASSPLEDTQYF.

V is TRBV12-3 or TRBV12-4 and J is TRBJ2-1, with 8 bases fitting TRBD2. Unmatched junction bases numbered 10, after V lost 5 bases and J lost 1 base. The CDR3 covers 17 residues. CDR3: CASSPTSGGVSYNEQFF. The CDR3 DNA sequence: TGTGCCAGCAGTCCTACTAGCGGAGGGGTTTCCTACAATGAGCAGTTCTTC.

The rearrangement joins TRBV4-2 to TRBJ2-7; tentative D call: TRBD1 (6 bases). V was pared by 4 bases and J by 0 bases, with 16 bases between. The CDR3 consists of 16 residues. Germline-derived CDR1 and CDR2 are LGHNA and YNFKEQ. CDR3 coding DNA: TGTGCCAGCAGCCGAGACGGGACAACCTCCTCCTACGAGCAGTACTTC. Encoded protein: CASSRDGTTSSYEQYF.

This clonotype was seen a few times. The chain couples TRBV28 to TRBJ2-1, with D possibly matching TRBD1 (5 bases). The CDR3 totals 16 residues. The germline V gene encodes CDR1 MDHEN and CDR2 SYDVKM. Trimming cost V 4 bases and J 7 bases, with 20 bases left between them. In nucleotides, the CDR3 is TGTGCCAGCAGTTCCTCCACAGGCCGCGTGGGGAATGAGCAGTTCTTC. It is translated as CASSSSTGRVGNEQFF.

This clonotype was observed at least ten times. The V and J genes are TRBV9 and TRBJ2-6, with 10 bases identical to TRBD2. The CDR3 has 17 amino acids. J gave up 2 bases and V 1 base, and 3 bases lay outside the gene matches. The germline gives CDR1 SGDLS, CDR2 YYNGEE. CDR3 residues: CASSVLAGATGANVLTF. CDR3 nucleotides: TGTGCCAGCAGCGTACTAGCGGGAGCGACTGGGGCCAACGTCCTGACTTTC.

This clonotype was counted many times. The chain employs TRBV10-3 and TRBJ2-1; the match to TRBD2 covers 10 bases. From germline, CDR1 is ENHRY and CDR2 SYGVKD. The CDR3 has 16 residues. V trimming: 10 bases; J trimming: 7 bases; junction bases outside the gene matches: 16. The CDR3: CATHRDSGRAGNEQFF. In nucleotides, the CDR3 is TGTGCCACCCATAGGGACAGCGGGAGGGCCGGGAATGAGCAGTTCTTC.

This clonotype was detected many times. The rearrangement uses TRBV18 and TRBJ2-7; D is possibly TRBD1 (6 bases). The CDR3 extends over 14 amino acids. The V end lost 3 bases, the J end lost 2 bases, and 11 bases lay between the germline ends. Germline V gene lookup returns CDR1 KGHSH and CDR2 LQKENI. The chain's CDR3 is CASSPTQGTYEQYF. The CDR3 DNA reads as TGTGCCAGCTCACCTACTCAGGGGACCTACGAGCAGTACTTC.

This clonotype was seen many times. V is TRBV5-5 and J is TRBJ2-1; a possible D gene is TRBD2 (6 bases). V lost 3 bases, J lost 2 bases, and 18 bases lay in between. Looked up from germline, CDR1 is SGHKS and CDR2 is YYEKEE (reference sequence). CDR3 length: 17 amino acids. CDR3 sequence (DNA): TGTGCCAGCAGCTCCCACGGTACTAGCAGCCCCTACAATGAGCAGTTCTTC. This codes for CASSSHGTSSPYNEQFF.

The table lists this clonotype with a few counts. V gene TRBV29-1 combines with J gene TRBJ2-1; TRBD1 matches 7 bases. V shed 6 bases and J 7 bases; nucleotides not matched to a gene: 12. Germline CDR1 reads SQVTM; CDR2 reads ANQGSEA. The CDR3 has 14 amino acids. In DNA form, the CDR3 reads TGCAGCGTCGTCAGGGCAGGGGGTAGGAATGAGCAGTTCTTC. Its protein is CSVVRAGGRNEQFF.

This clonotype was picked up a small number of times. V usage is TRBV27 and J usage is TRBJ2-7; 11 nucleotides agree with TRBD1. Germline CDR1 reads MNHEY; CDR2 reads SMNVEV (reference sequence). Trimming removed 5 bases from V and 6 bases from J; junction bases left unmatched: 3. This CDR3 is 13 amino acids long. The CDR3 coding sequence is TGTGCCAGCAGTCCCGGGACAGGGGGCGAGCAGTACTTC. Translating gives CASSPGTGGEQYF.

This clonotype was picked up a small number of times. The V and J genes are TRBV7-8 and TRBJ2-2; tentatively, D is TRBD2 (5 bases). CDR3 length: 16 residues. Germline loops: CDR1 SGHVS, CDR2 FQNEAQ. The V gene lost 0 bases and the J gene lost 6 bases, with 14 bases spanning the gap. DNA for the CDR3: TGTGCCAGCAGCTTAGCGATTGCTAGCCGCGCCGGGGAGCTGTTTTTT. This sequence encodes CASSLAIASRAGELFF.

This rearrangement joins TRBV12-3 or TRBV12-4 to TRBJ2-2; D gene ambiguous. Deletions cut 5 bases from V and 0 bases from J, with 13 bases between. CDR3 length equals 16 residues. The DNA for the CDR3 is TGTGCCAGCAGTACCACCCCGGGCGCGAACACCGGGGAGCTGTTTTTT. Protein: CASSTTPGANTGELFF.

The chain couples TRBV19 to TRBJ2-6; 8 bases align to TRBD1. The ends lost 2 bases at V and 2 bases at J; junction bases unmatched: 5. CDR3 length: 17 residues. CDR1 and CDR2 from the germline V gene are LNHDA and SQIVND (reference sequence). As DNA, the CDR3 is TGTGCCAGTAGTATATCACGCAGGGGGCCTGGGGCCAACGTCCTGACTTTC. It yields the protein CASSISRRGPGANVLTF.

This clonotype occurred many times. The rearrangement uses TRBV5-1 and TRBJ2-3; a possible D gene is TRBD2 (6 bases). Trimming shortened V by 0 bases and J by 0 bases, and 8 bases separated the two germline ends. CDR3 length equals 15 residues. Germline V gene data show CDR1 as SGHRS and CDR2 as YFSETQ. The CDR3 region has the DNA TGCGCCAGCAGCTTGGAGGGGAGGAGCACAGATACGCAGTATTTT. This gives the protein CASSLEGRSTDTQYF. Using reference TRBV5-1 and TRBJ2-3 for the parts outside the CDR3, the full variable domain is KAGVTQTPRYLIKTRGQQVTLSCSPISGHRSVSWYQQTPGQGLQFLFEYFSETQRNKGNFPGRFSGRQFSNSRSEMNVSTLELGDSALYLCASSLEGRSTDTQYFGPGTRLTVL.

There are a few counts of this clonotype. CDR3 sequence reads: CASSQERTGSSYEQYF. DNA of the CDR3: TGTGCCAGCAGCCAAGAAAGAACGGGGAGCTCCTACGAGCAGTACTTC. This rearrangement joins TRBV4-2 to TRBJ2-7; D may be TRBD2 (5 bases). The germline V and J ends were trimmed by 0 bases and 0 bases, with 12 bases remaining between them. The CDR3 spans 16 residues. Germline assignment: CDR1 LGHNA and CDR2 YNFKEQ.

Details on this clonotype: The junction departs from the called germline gene at one end, perhaps through a read error. The rearrangement uses TRBV20-1 and TRBJ2-7; the match to TRBD2 covers 10 bases. Germline CDR1 is DFQATT and CDR2 is SNEGSKA (reference sequence). This CDR3 spans 14 amino acids. The CDR3 loop reads CSARVAGGPYEQYF. The CDR3 DNA reads as TGCAGTGCGAGAGTAGCGGGAGGCCCCTACGAGCAGTACTTC.

This clonotype has at least ten counts. The chain is built from TRBV29-1 and TRBJ1-1, with TRBD1 identical over 7 bases. This CDR3 comprises 13 residues. Germline CDR1 SQVTM, CDR2 ANQGSEA. Trimming cost V 6 bases and J 1 base; bases outside gene matches: 5. The CDR3 region is CSVRQGRNTEAFF. As DNA, the CDR3 is TGCAGCGTCCGACAGGGAAGGAACACTGAAGCTTTCTTT.

In this sample, this clonotype turned up a few times. V gene TRBV27 combines with J gene TRBJ2-2; tentative D call: TRBD2 (6 bases). The V and J ends lost 5 bases and 3 bases respectively, with 10 bases between them. Germline values: CDR1 MNHEY, CDR2 SMNVEV (reference sequence). The CDR3 is 14 amino acids. CDR3 bases: TGTGCCAGCAGTCCGACTAGATACACCGGGGAGCTGTTTTTT. As protein: CASSPTRYTGELFF.

This sequence joins TRBV11-3 and TRBJ2-7; unclear D gene. V was clipped by 3 bases and J by 5 bases, with 11 bases between them. The CDR3 contains 13 residues. The germline V gene has CDR1 SGHNT and CDR2 YENEEA. For the CDR3, the DNA is TGTGCCAGCAGCTTTAATCAAGTGAACGAGCAGTACTTC. This sequence encodes CASSFNQVNEQYF. The full variable domain, in which reference TRBV11-3 and TRBJ2-7 provide the parts outside the CDR3, is EAGVVQSPRYKIIEKKQPVAFWCNPISGHNTLYWYLQNLGQGPELLIRYENEEAVDDSQLPKDRFSAERLKGVDSTLKIQPAELGDSAVYLCASSFNQVNEQYFGPGTRLTVT.

This clonotype was seen only a few times. This chain links TRBV29-1 with TRBJ2-3; TRBD1 is a possible D gene (5 bases). V was clipped by 6 bases and J by 2 bases, with 15 bases between them. The CDR3 runs to 14 residues. CDR1 is SQVTM, CDR2 ANQGSEA, per germline. The chain's CDR3 is CSVERGPITDTQYF. CDR3 nucleotide sequence: TGCAGCGTCGAAAGGGGTCCCATCACAGATACGCAGTATTTT.

This chain connects TRBV28 to TRBJ2-7; D may be TRBD1 (5 bases). Trimming removed 6 bases at V and 2 bases at J, with 14 bases between. The CDR3 spans 14 residues. Germline CDR1 and CDR2: MDHEN and SYDVKM. The CDR3 bases are TGTGCCAGCAGCCAACAGGCCTACACCTACGAGCAGTACTTC. This translates into CASSQQAYTYEQYF.

This chain connects TRBV20-1 to TRBJ1-1, with 11 positions matching TRBD1. The CDR3 extends over 14 amino acids. V was pared by 3 bases and J by 6 bases, with 6 bases of the junction left unmatched. Germline V gives CDR1 DFQATT, CDR2 SNEGSKA (reference sequence). The CDR3 coding sequence is TGCAGTGCTAGGATAGGGACAGGGGGTTCTGAAGCTTTCTTT. Its translation is CSARIGTGGSEAFF.

The chain uses TRBV7-2 and TRBJ2-5; D is possibly TRBD2 (5 bases). The V gene lost 0 bases and the J gene lost 5 bases, with 13 bases spanning the gap. From germline, CDR1 is SGHTA and CDR2 FQGNSA. The CDR3 is made up of 15 amino acids. The CDR3 protein is CASSLASTNGETQYF. The CDR3 coding sequence is TGTGCCAGCAGCTTAGCGTCGACTAACGGGGAGACCCAGTACTTC.

This sequence joins TRBV2 and TRBJ1-1; D gene uncertain. The CDR3 contains 14 residues. Germline CDR1 SNHLY, CDR2 FYNNEI. Trimming shortened V by 1 base and J by 3 bases, and 9 bases separated the two germline ends. CDR3 protein: CASSEGVMDTEAFF. The DNA for the CDR3 is TGTGCCAGCAGTGAAGGGGTTATGGACACTGAAGCTTTCTTT.

The rearrangement links TRBV5-1 to TRBJ2-3; D is perhaps TRBD2 (7 bases). V gave up 4 bases and J gave up 6 bases, with 18 bases separating them. This CDR3 is 15 amino acids long. Germline CDR1 and CDR2: SGHRS and YFSETQ. The CDR3 bases are TGCGCCAGCAGCACCGGCAGCGGGACACCCGATACGCAGTATTTT. It translates to CASSTGSGTPDTQYF.

This clonotype was observed at least ten times. This sequence joins TRBV2 and TRBJ2-2; possible D gene TRBD1, 5 bases. The germline gives CDR1 SNHLY, CDR2 FYNNEI. This CDR3 region has 14 residues. Between the trimmed V and J ends, which lost 6 bases and 2 bases, there was a span of 10 bases. Here the CDR3 DNA reads TGTGCCAGCAGGCTAGGGGATAACACCGGGGAGCTGTTTTTT. Protein sequence: CASRLGDNTGELFF.

The chain joins TRBV7-8 to TRBJ2-2; TRBD1 is a possible D gene (6 bases). The CDR3 is 14 residues long. Germline V gene data show CDR1 as SGHVS and CDR2 as FQNEAQ. Trimming shortened V by 3 bases and J by 5 bases, and 10 bases separated the two germline ends. CDR3 DNA: TGTGCCAGCAGCTTCTTAGGGGGTACCGGGGAGCTGTTTTTT. Translated, it gives CASSFLGGTGELFF.